What follows are 10 T cell receptor beta chains derived from one specimen sequenced in a study of cytomegalovirus exposure and HLA in healthy donors. The PCR contained 60 Vbeta and 13 Jbeta primers. The table came from immunoSEQ multiplex PCR; TCRdb's copy has only in-frame clones and leaves some out. Of 150,000 to 200,000 clones in the sample, just under 80% were seen once. Sequenced sample: PBMCs. The origin of the receptors is a man between 18 and 35 years old in good health and CMV-seropositive.

The chain uses TRBV7-9 and TRBJ1-2, with D possibly matching TRBD1 (6 bases). Per the germline V gene, CDR1 is SEHNR and CDR2 is FQNEAQ (reference sequence). The CDR3 sequence is 14 residues long. V dropped 4 bases and J dropped 4 bases, with 13 bases sitting between them. CDR3 sequence (DNA): TGTGCCAGCAGCTCGGACAGCCCAATCTATGGCTACACCTTC. Its translation is CASSSDSPIYGYTF.

The chain couples TRBV7-6 to TRBJ2-1; perhaps TRBD2 as D (5 bases). Germline V gene lookup returns CDR1 SGHVS and CDR2 FNYEAQ. The length of the CDR3 is 18 residues. The V end was cut by 4 bases, the J end by 4 bases, with 23 bases between. CDR3 nucleotides: TGTGCCAGCAGCTCCGGCGTCACGAGGGAGATTGGATACAATGAGCAGTTCTTC. Its protein product is CASSSGVTREIGYNEQFF.

The V and J genes are TRBV7-2 and TRBJ2-1; 9 nucleotides align to TRBD1. This CDR3 is built from 17 residues. Germline lookup yields CDR1 SGHTA and CDR2 FQGNSA. V lost 4 bases, J lost 6 bases, and 13 bases stayed unmatched. For the CDR3, the DNA is TGTGCCAGCAGCTCGGGACCCGGGACAGGGACCGTCAATGAGCAGTTCTTC. Its translation is CASSSGPGTGTVNEQFF.

The rearrangement joins TRBV11-2 to TRBJ1-2, with D tentatively TRBD1 (5 bases). The length of the CDR3 is 15 residues. V shed 10 bases and J shed 4 bases, with 22 bases lying between them. From germline, CDR1 is SGHAT and CDR2 FQNNGV. Here the CDR3 reads CAISGEGLDRYGYTF. The CDR3 DNA follows: TGTGCCATCTCGGGGGAGGGCCTCGATCGCTATGGCTACACCTTC.

The V call is TRBV2, the J call TRBJ1-1; TRBD1 matches 8 bases. J lost 3 bases, V lost 9 bases, and 12 bases had no gene match. Germline CDR1 reads SNHLY; CDR2 reads FYNNEI. The CDR3 sequence is 15 residues long. CDR3 in amino acids: CARPRTGSADTEAFF. Written as DNA, the CDR3 is TGTGCCAGACCCCGGACAGGGTCTGCGGACACTGAAGCTTTCTTT.

The rearrangement links TRBV29-1 to TRBJ1-2, with 7 bases identical to TRBD1. Germline lookup yields CDR1 SQVTM and CDR2 ANQGSEA. With V trimmed by 5 bases and J by 4 bases, 10 bases remained unmatched. The CDR3 covers 14 residues. The CDR3 DNA reads TGCAGCGTTCCACAGGGGACAACTCTCTATGGCTACACCTTC. This codes for CSVPQGTTLYGYTF.

This rearrangement joins TRBV29-1 to TRBJ2-7, with TRBD1 matching over 7 bases. The ends lost 0 bases at V and 0 bases at J; junction bases unmatched: 8. Germline V lookup: CDR1 SQVTM, CDR2 ANQGSEA. The CDR3 is 16 amino acids. The CDR3 protein is CSVEDAGTAYSYEQYF. The CDR3 bases are TGCAGCGTTGAAGACGCCGGGACAGCCTACTCCTACGAGCAGTACTTC.

The J gene is TRBJ2-1, the V gene TRBV15; D might be TRBD2 (5 bases). CDR3 length: 14 residues. V lost 2 bases, J lost 8 bases, and 13 bases lay in between. Germline V gives CDR1 LNHNV, CDR2 YYDKDF (reference sequence). The CDR3 nucleotides read TGTGCCACCAGCAGATTATCGGGGTACGATGAGCAGTTCTTC. Its protein product is CATSRLSGYDEQFF.

The chain couples TRBV6-4 to TRBJ2-3, with TRBD2 matching 10 bases. This CDR3 contains 14 residues. Looked up from germline, CDR1 is MRHNA and CDR2 is SNTAGT. V shed 4 bases, J shed 3 bases, and the junction held 1 base outside the gene matches. DNA of the CDR3: TGTGCCAGCAGTGGAGCGGGGGGGACAGATACGCAGTATTTT. This translates into CASSGAGGTDTQYF.

This sequence joins TRBV5-8 and TRBJ2-2; D is perhaps TRBD1 (6 bases). The CDR3 has 15 amino acids. Germline V gene lookup returns CDR1 SGHTS and CDR2 YDEGEE. V was clipped by 1 base and J by 0 bases, with 7 bases between them. The CDR3 DNA reads as TGTGCCAGCAGCTTGCCAGGGGCGAACACCGGGGAGCTGTTTTTT. Translating it yields CASSLPGANTGELFF.